This TCR beta chain derives from a study of blood T cell repertoires in COVID-19 (dated by TCRdb to 2020 to 2022). Some background on the complete study: Samples from collaborators originated in the United States, Italy and Spain and spanned both the acute and convalescent phases of COVID-19. The dataset comprised deeply sampled blood TCRbeta repertoires from subjects exposed to, actively infected with, or recovered from COVID-19. A freely available public database, intended as a resource for researchers studying the immune response to SARS-CoV-2, is where the repertoires were released. The material from the prospective study consisted of cDNA or gDNA derived from T cells, B-cell-depleted T cells, or PBMCs. Nearly every sample came with metadata listing a de-identified subject ID, COVID-19 status, age in years and sex. HLA class I and class II types, where available, came from metadata supplied by the sample provider rather than from assay-based typing. Samples were obtained from the ongoing ImmuneRACE study (first 160 participants) and from over 1,000 subjects provided by 6 global collaborators.

The collaborating institutions used their own protocols to collect whole blood in K2EDTA tubes. Collaborator samples were shipped for TCRbeta analysis as frozen whole blood, isolated PBMCs, or DNA extracted from either sample type. TCRbeta CDR3 regions were amplified from genomic DNA by means of the immunoSEQ Assay, a bias-controlled multiplex PCR. In the original analysis: Within the assay, amplification of reference gene primers was used to estimate how many nucleated cells each sample contained. To quantify the absolute abundance of each unique TCRbeta CDR3 rearrangement, sequence reads were collapsed and filtered. For each sample, productive Simpson clonality was calculated by taking the square root of Simpson's diversity index across productive rearrangements. Drawn from immuneACCESS, this table holds only the in-frame rearrangements with V and J called that TCRdb kept. Clones are partly lost; checked studies trace under half to an unresolved V gene and leave the rest unexplained. The V and J calls and clone size are taken from that table; D and trimming were inferred from the DNA. The sample table holds roughly 55,000 clones, of which 75% to 90% were seen once. The top ten constitute 1.9% of the sample.

What the research found in general, with its limitations: The quantity of clinical and demographic metadata differed by source and by participant and was supplied without curation.

From the germline V gene, CDR1 is MGHRA and CDR2 is YSYEKL. From its cysteine to its phenylalanine, the CDR3 spans 19 amino acids. The kept DNA is CDR3 alone, 57 bases in frame from the first base. The V end loses 1 base and the J end loses 6 bases, and a stretch of 28 bases separates them. To note about this clone: This receptor's antigen is unknown. Base qualities are not provided; no much larger clone lies one nucleotide away.

The sequence links TRBV4-1 to TRBJ2-7; the D segment could be TRBD1, given 6 matching bases. Sequenced material: peripheral blood. This clonotype was sampled from an older woman with acute or convalescent COVID-19. In nucleotides, the sequence is TGCGCCAGCAGCCAAGTTTCTTCACATCGAGGGACACTTCTCCGCGAGCAGTACTTC. This sequence encodes CASSQVSSHRGTLLREQYF.